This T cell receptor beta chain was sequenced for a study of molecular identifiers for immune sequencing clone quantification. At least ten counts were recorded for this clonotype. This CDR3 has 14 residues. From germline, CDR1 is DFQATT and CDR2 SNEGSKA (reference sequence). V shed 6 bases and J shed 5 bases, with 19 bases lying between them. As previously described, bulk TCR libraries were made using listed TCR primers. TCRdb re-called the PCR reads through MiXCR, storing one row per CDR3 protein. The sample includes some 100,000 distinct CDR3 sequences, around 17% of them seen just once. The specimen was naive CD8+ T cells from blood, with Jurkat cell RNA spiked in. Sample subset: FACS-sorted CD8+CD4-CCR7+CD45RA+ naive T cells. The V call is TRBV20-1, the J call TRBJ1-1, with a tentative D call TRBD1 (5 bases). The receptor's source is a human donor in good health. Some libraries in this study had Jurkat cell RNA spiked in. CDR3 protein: CSAPIGGVRTEAFF. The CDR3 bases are TGCAGTGCCCCGATCGGAGGGGTTCGGACTGAAGCTTTCTTT.